This T cell receptor (beta chain) was captured by sequencing in a study of cytomegalovirus exposure and HLA in healthy donors. Study-wide points: As a later analysis revealed, most CMV-associated TCR beta chains appeared HLA-restricted. The study dropped some indistinguishable V segments, TRBV6-2 and TRBV6-3 among them.

The CDR3 covers 16 residues. Germline CDR1 reads LNHDA; CDR2 reads SQIVND (reference sequence). V gave up 9 bases and J gave up 2 bases; unmatched junction bases: 9. A note on this clone: Antigen: not known.

In the PCR, 60 Vbeta and 13 Jbeta primers were used. Assay: immunoSEQ multiplex PCR; the TCRdb copy retains only in-frame clones and omits some. The sample records 150,000 or so clones, roughly 77% being singletons. The TCR comes from a man aged 25 to 45 in good health and CMV-seropositive. The V gene is TRBV19, the J gene TRBJ1-6; TRBD1 aligns across 8 bases. Sequences were obtained from PBMCs. DNA for the CDR3: TGTGCCAGCCGAAACGGACAGGGCCCCTATAATTCACCCCTCCACTTT. The encoded protein is CASRNGQGPYNSPLHF. Drawing the rest from reference TRBV19 and TRBJ1-6, the complete variable domain is DGGITQSPKYLFRKEGQNVTLSCEQNLNHDAMYWYRQDPGQGLRLIYYSQIVNDFQKGDIAEGYSVSREKKESFPLTVTSAQKNPTAFYLCASRNGQGPYNSPLHFGNGTRLTVT.